This T cell receptor beta chain was captured in a study of blood T cell repertoires in COVID-19. At the level of the study: Donors in the United States, Italy and Spain gave samples during acute or convalescent COVID-19. PBMCs, B-cell-depleted T cells, or T cells were the source of the cDNA or gDNA that made up the material.

The germline V gene has CDR1 GTSNPN and CDR2 SVGIG (reference sequence). The CDR3 consists of 13 residues. Between the trimmed V and J ends, which lost 5 bases and 6 bases, there was a span of 14 bases. The authors' processing: Estimates of nucleated cell counts were drawn from the amplification of reference gene primers. Measured with immunoSEQ multiplex PCR; TCRdb has only the in-frame clones, and not every one. V and J calls and clone size come straight from that table; D and trimming were deduced from the DNA. The sample has about 150,000 clones; roughly 90% are singletons. This clone showed up just a few times.

The chain links TRBV30 to TRBJ1-5; a weak D match, TRBD1 (6 bases). The clonotype originates from a woman aged 55-69 years with active or convalescent COVID-19. Sequenced: peripheral blood. CDR3 residues: CAWSKGEGQPQHF. CDR3 DNA: TGTGCCTGGTCTAAGGGGGAGGGTCAGCCCCAGCATTTT. Drawing the rest from reference TRBV30 and TRBJ1-5, the complete variable domain is SQTIHQWPATLVQPVGSPLSLECTVEGTSNPNLYWYRQAAGRGLQLLFYSVGIGQISSEVPQNLSASRPQDRQFILSSKKLLLSDSGFYLCAWSKGEGQPQHFGDGTRLSIL.